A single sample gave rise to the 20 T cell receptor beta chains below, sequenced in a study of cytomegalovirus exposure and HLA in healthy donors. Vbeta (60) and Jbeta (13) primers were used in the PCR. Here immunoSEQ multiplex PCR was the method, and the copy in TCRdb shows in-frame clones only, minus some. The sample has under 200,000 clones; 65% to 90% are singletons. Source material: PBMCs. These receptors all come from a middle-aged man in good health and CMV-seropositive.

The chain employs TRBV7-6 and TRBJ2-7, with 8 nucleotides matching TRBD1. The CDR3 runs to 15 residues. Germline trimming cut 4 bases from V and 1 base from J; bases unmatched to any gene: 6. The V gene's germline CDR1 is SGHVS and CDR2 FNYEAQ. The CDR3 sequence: CASSSGTGPSYEQYF. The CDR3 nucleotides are TGTGCCAGCAGCTCAGGGACAGGCCCTTCCTACGAGCAGTACTTC.

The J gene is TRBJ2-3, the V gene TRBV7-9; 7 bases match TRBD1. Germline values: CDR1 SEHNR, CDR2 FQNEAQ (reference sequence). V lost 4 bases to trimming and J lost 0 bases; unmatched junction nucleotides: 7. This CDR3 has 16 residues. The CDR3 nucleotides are TGTGCCAGCAGCTCCCAACAGGGGCCAAGCACAGATACGCAGTATTTT. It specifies CASSSQQGPSTDTQYF.

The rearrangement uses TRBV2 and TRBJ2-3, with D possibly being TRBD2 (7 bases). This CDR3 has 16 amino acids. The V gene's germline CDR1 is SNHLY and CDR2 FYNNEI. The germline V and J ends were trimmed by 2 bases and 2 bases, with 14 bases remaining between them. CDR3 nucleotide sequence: TGTGCCAGCAGTGAACGGGGAGGGGGGGTCACAGATACGCAGTATTTT. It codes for CASSERGGGVTDTQYF.

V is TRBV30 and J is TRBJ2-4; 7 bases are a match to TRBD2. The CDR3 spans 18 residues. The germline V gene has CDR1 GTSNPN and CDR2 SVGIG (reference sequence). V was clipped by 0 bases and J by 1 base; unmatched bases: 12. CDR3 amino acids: CAWSVPGRGRVAKNIQYF. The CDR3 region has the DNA TGTGCCTGGAGTGTACCGGGACGAGGGAGGGTTGCCAAAAACATTCAGTACTTC.

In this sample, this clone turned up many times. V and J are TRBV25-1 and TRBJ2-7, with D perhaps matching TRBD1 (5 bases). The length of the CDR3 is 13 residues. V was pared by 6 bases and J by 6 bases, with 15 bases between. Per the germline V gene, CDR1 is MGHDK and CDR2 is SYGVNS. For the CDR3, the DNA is TGTGCCAGCAGCCCCTCCGGCAGGGTCGAGCAGTACTTC. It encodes CASSPSGRVEQYF.

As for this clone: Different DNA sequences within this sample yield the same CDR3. CDR3 in DNA: TGTGCCAGCAGCGTCCGGAGCTCAGATACGCAGTATTTT. Translating it yields CASSVRSSDTQYF. This chain uses TRBV9 with TRBJ2-3; D unclear. V lost 2 bases, J lost 4 bases, and 8 bases lay in between. The germline V gene has CDR1 SGDLS and CDR2 YYNGEE. The CDR3 runs to 13 residues.

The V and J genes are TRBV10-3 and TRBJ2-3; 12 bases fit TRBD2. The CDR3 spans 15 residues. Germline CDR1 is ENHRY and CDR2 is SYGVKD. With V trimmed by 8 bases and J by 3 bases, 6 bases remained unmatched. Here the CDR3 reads CAISTSGSRTDTQYF. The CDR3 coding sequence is TGTGCCATCTCGACTAGCGGGAGTAGGACAGATACGCAGTATTTT.

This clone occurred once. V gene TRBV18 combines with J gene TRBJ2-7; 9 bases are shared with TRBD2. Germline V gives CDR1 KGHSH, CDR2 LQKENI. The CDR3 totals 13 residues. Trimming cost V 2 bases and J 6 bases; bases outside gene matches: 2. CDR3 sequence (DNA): TGTGCCAGCTCACCAGGACTAGCGAGCGAGCAGTACGTC. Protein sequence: CASSPGLASEQYV.

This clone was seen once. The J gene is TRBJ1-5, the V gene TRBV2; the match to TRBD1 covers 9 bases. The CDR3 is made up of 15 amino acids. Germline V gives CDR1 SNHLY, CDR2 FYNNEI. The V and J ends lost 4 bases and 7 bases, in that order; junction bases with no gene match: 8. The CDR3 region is CASSGDRDAGQPQHF. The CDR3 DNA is TGTGCCAGCAGTGGGGACAGGGACGCGGGACAGCCCCAGCATTTT.

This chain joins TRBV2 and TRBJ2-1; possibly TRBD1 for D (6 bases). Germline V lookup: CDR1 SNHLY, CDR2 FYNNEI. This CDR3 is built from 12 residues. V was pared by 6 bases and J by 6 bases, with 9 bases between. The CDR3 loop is CASSLGGNEQFF. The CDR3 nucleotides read TGTGCCAGCAGCTTAGGGGGCAATGAGCAGTTCTTC.

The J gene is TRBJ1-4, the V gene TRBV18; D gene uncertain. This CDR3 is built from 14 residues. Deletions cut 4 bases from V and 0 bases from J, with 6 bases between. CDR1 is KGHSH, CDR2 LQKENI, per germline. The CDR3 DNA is TGTGCCAGCTCACGAGTTGCAACTAATGAAAAACTGTTTTTT. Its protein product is CASSRVATNEKLFF.

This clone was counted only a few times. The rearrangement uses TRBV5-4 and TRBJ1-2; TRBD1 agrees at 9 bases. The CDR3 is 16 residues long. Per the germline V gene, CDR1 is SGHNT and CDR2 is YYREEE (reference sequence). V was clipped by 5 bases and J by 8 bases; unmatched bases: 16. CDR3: CASSTGTGSPFGGYTF. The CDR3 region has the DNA TGTGCCAGCAGTACGGGGACAGGGAGCCCCTTTGGGGGCTACACCTTC.

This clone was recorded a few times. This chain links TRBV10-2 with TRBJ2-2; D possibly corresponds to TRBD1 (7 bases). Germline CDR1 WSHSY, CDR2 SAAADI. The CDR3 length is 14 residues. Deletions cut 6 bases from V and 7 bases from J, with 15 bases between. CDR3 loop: CASRSQGGNGELFF. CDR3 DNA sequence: TGCGCCAGCAGGAGTCAGGGGGGAAACGGGGAGCTGTTTTTT.

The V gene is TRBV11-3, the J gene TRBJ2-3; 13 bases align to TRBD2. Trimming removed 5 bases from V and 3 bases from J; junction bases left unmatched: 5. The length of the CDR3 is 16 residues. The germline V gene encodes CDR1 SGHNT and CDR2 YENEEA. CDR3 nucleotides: TGTGCCAGCAGCCTCGGACTAGCGGGAGAAACAGATACGCAGTATTTT. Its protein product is CASSLGLAGETDTQYF.

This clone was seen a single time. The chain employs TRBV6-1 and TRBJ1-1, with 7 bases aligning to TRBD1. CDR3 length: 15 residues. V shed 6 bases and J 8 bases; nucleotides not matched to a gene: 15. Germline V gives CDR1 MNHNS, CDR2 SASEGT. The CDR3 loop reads CASSETWTGQTEAFF. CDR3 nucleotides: TGTGCCAGCAGCGAGACTTGGACAGGTCAAACCGAAGCTTTCTTT.

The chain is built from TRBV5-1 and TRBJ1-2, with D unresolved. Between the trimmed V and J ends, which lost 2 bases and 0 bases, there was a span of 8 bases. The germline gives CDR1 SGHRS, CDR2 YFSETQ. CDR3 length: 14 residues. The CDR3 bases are TGCGCCAGCAGCTTCGCAGGCACTAACTATGGCTACACCTTC. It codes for CASSFAGTNYGYTF. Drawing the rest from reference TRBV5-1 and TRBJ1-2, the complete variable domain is KAGVTQTPRYLIKTRGQQVTLSCSPISGHRSVSWYQQTPGQGLQFLFEYFSETQRNKGNFPGRFSGRQFSNSRSEMNVSTLELGDSALYLCASSFAGTNYGYTFGSGTRLTVV.

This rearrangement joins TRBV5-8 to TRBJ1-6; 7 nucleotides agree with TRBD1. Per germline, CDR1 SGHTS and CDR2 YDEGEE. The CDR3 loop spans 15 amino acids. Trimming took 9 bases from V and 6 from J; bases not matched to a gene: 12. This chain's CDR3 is CATSPGGTANSPLHF. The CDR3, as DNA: TGTGCCACCTCCCCCGGAGGGACAGCTAATTCACCCCTCCACTTT.

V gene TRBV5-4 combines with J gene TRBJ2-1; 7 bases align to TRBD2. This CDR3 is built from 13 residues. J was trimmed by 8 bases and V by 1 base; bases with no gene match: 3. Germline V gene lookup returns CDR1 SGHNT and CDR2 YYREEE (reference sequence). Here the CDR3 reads CASSLRLADEQFF. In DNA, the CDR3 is TGTGCCAGCAGCTTGCGACTAGCAGATGAGCAGTTCTTC.

The CDR3 protein is CASSIPSGKSYNEQFF. CDR3 DNA sequence: TGTGCCAGTAGTATCCCCAGCGGGAAGTCCTACAATGAGCAGTTCTTC. The chain links TRBV19 to TRBJ2-1; the match to TRBD2 covers 7 bases. With 3 bases clipped from V and 1 base from J, the junction kept 6 bases outside the gene matches. This CDR3 region has 16 residues. Germline V CDR1 and CDR2: LNHDA, SQIVND (reference sequence).

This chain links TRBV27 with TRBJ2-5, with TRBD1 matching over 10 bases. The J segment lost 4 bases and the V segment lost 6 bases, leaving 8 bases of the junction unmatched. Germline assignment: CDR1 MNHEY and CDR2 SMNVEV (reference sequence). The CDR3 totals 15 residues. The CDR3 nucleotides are TGTGCCAGCAGGACAGGGGGCATGATAGCAGAGACCCAGTACTTC. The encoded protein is CASRTGGMIAETQYF.